This T cell receptor (beta chain) was recovered during a study of a mutant IDH1 vaccine in newly diagnosed glioma. Whole-study findings and limits: Pseudoprogression seemed unrelated to changes in top peripheral T cell clonotypes.

The time point denotes: week 35, safety follow-up. Doses of 300 ug of mutant IDH1 20-mer peptide were given with topical imiquimod. The assay was immunoSEQ multiplex PCR, and TCRdb's table has in-frame clones only and misses some. The sample records about 54,000 clones, 80% to 85% being singletons. V gave up 0 bases and J gave up 5 bases, with 17 bases separating them. CDR1 is MNHEY and CDR2 is SVGAGI in the germline V gene. The CDR3 sequence is 16 residues long. With respect to this clone: Antigen unknown.

The chain carries TRBV6-5 and TRBJ2-7; maybe TRBD2 (5 bases). This receptor was identified in a woman between 18 and 29 years old with glioma. Material: PBMCs, obtained from a glioma patient whose treatment included an IDH1 peptide vaccine. CDR3 in amino acids: CASSYSQRRVEDEQYF. The DNA of the CDR3 is TGTGCCAGCAGTTACTCTCAAAGGCGGGTAGAGGACGAGCAGTACTTC.